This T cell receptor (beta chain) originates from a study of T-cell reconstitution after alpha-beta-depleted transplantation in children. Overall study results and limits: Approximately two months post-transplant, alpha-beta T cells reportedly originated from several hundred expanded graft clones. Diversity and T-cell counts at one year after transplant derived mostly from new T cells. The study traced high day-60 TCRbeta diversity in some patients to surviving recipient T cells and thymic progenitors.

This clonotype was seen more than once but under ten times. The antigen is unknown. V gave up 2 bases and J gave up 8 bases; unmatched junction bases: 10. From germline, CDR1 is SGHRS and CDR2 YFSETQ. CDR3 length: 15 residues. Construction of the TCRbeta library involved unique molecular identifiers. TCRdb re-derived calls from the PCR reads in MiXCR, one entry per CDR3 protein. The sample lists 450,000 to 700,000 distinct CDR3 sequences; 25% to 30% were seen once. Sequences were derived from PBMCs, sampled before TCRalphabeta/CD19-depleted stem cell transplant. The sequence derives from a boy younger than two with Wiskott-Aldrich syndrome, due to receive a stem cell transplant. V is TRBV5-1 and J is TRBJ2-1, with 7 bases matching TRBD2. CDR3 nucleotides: TGCGCCAGCAGCTTTGGCGGGAGTTCGAGGGATGAGCAGTTCTTC. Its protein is CASSFGGSSRDEQFF.